The source of this T cell receptor (beta chain) is a study of CD8 T cells in Susac syndrome. Germline V gene lookup returns CDR1 SGDLS and CDR2 YYNGEE. The ends were cut back, 4 bases at V and 2 bases at J, with 9 bases in the middle. The CDR3 is 13 amino acids. Peripheral blood CD8+ and CD4+ T cells were profiled by TCR beta sequencing. The multiple sclerosis control group was made up of treatment-naive patients with stable or active relapsing-remitting disease. Through negative isolation, CD4+ and CD8+ T cells were obtained, while TEMRA cells were enriched using FACS. RNA in amounts of about 0.5 to 1 ug was reverse transcribed with random hexamers. Amplification of the TCR beta CDR3 was carried out by immunoSEQ multiplex PCR, which spanned a total of 54 Vbeta and 13 Jbeta segments. TCRdb processed the immunoSEQ multiplex PCR reads anew with MiXCR; each CDR3 protein has one entry. The sample records about 210,000 distinct CDR3 sequences, about 95% being singletons.

This clonotype was detected a few times. The source is a human donor with multiple sclerosis. This chain connects TRBV9 to TRBJ1-2; no firm D call. The sample comprised CD4+ T cells from PBMCs. Written as DNA, the CDR3 is TGTGCCAGCAGCTTCCCGGGAAACTATGGCTACACCTTC. Its protein is CASSFPGNYGYTF.